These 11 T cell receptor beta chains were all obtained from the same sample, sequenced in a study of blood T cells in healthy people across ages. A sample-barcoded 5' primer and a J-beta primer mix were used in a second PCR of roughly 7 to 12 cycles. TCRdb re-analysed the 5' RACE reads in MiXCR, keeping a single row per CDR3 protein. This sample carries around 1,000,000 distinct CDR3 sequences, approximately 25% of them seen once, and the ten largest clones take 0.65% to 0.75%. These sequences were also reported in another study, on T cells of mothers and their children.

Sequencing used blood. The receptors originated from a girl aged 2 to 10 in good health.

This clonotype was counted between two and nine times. The CDR3 reads CASSPLGDAESDTQYF. The CDR3 DNA follows: TGTGCCAGCAGCCCCCTCGGGGACGCCGAGTCGGATACGCAGTATTTT. The chain uses TRBV3-1 and TRBJ2-3, with D perhaps given as TRBD1 or TRBD2 (5 bases each). The CDR3 sequence is 16 residues long. Trimming cost V 4 bases and J 6 bases, with 20 bases left between them. Per the germline V gene, CDR1 is LGHDT and CDR2 is YNNKEL (reference sequence).

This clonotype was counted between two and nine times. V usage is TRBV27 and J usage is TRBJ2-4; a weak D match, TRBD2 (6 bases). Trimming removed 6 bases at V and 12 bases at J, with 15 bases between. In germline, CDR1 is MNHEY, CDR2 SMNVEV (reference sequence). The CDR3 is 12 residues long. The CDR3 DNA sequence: TGTGCCAGCAGGAACTCCGGGACTCCTCAGTACTTC. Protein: CASRNSGTPQYF.

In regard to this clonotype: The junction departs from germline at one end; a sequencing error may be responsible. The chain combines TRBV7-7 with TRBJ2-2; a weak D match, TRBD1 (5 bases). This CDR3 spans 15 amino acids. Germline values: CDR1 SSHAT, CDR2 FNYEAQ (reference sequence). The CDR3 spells CASSSSSGWTGELFF. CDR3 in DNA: TGTGCTAGCAGCTCTTCGTCAGGGTGGACCGGGGAGCTGTTTTTT.

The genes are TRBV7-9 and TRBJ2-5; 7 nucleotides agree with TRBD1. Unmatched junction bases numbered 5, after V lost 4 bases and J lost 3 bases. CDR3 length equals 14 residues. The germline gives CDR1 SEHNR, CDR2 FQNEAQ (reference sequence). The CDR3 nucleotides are TGTGCCAGCAGCTACAGACAGGGAGAAGAGACCCAGTACTTC. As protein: CASSYRQGEETQYF.

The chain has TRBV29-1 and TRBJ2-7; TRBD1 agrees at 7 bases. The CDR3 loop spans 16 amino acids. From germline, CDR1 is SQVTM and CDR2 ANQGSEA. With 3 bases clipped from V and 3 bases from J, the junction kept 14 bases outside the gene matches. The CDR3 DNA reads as TGCAGCGTTGAGGGCTTACAGGGGACCTCCTACTACGAGCAGTACTTC. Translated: CSVEGLQGTSYYEQYF.

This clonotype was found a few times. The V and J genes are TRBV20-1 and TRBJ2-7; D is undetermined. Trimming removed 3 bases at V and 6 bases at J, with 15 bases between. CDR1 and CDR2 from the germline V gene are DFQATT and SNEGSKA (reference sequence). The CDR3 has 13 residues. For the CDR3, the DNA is TGCAGTGCTAGTTGGAGAGTCCGAGGCGAGCAGTACTTC. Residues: CSASWRVRGEQYF.

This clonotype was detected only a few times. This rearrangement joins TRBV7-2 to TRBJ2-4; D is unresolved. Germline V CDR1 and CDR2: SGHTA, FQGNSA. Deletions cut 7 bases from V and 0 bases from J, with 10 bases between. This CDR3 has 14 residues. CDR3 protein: CASMRDLAKNIQYF. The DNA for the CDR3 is TGTGCCAGCATGCGCGACCTAGCCAAAAACATTCAGTACTTC.

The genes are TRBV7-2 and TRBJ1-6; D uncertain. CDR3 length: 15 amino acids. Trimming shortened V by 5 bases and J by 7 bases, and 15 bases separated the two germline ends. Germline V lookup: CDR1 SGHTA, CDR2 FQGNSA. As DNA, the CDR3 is TGTGCCAGCAGCGTTAACAGCCTCTCCAATTCACCCCTCCACTTT. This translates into CASSVNSLSNSPLHF.

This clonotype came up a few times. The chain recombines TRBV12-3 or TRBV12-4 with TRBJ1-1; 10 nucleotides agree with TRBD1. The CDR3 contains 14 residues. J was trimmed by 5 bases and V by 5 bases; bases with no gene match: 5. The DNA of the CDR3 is TGTGCCAGCAGTGCCGGGACAGGGGTGACTGAAGCTTTCTTT. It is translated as CASSAGTGVTEAFF.

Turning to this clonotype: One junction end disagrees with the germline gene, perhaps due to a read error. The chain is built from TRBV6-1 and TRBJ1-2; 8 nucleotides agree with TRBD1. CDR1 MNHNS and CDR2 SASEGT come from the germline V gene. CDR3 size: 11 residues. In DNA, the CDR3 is TGTGCCAGCAGGGACAGGGAAGTCATTGGCTTC. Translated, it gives CASRDREVIGF.

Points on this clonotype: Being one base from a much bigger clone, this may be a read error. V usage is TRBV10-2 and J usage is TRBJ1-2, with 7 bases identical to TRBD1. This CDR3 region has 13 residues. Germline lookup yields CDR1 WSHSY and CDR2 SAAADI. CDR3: CASSPTGFYGDTF. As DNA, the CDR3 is TGCGCCAGCAGTCCGACAGGGTTCTATGGCGACACCTTC.